The rows below give T cell receptor beta chains drawn from one sample of a study of T cells after yellow fever vaccination. TCRdb ran MiXCR on the 5' RACE reads and lists one entry per CDR3 protein. Of roughly 50,000 distinct CDR3 sequences in the sample, 7.4% are singletons; the top ten hold over 25%. The specimen comprised CD8+ T cells sorted from PBMCs, sampled about 2 weeks after the first yellow fever vaccination. The receptors stem from a man between 18 and 35 years old who received the YFV17D yellow fever vaccine. The CDR3 runs from the conserved cysteine through the conserved F or W. A D gene is named only where the DNA matches it firmly. Clone size is stated in some rows and not others, as once, few, many or a class when expanded.

V gene	clone size	D gene	J gene	CDR3 protein	CDR3 DNA
TRBV7-6	NA	TRBD1	TRBJ1-4	CASSSNRGSDEKLFF	TGTGCCAGCAGTTCAAACAGGGGATCGGATGAAAAACTGTTTTTT
TRBV7-8	many	TRBD1	TRBJ2-5	CASKFRETGGETQYF	TGTGCCAGCAAGTTCCGGGAGACAGGGGGAGAGACCCAGTACTTC
TRBV6-5	medium-sized	NA	TRBJ1-2	CASSYSTRGGYTF	TGTGCCAGCAGTTACTCGACCAGGGGAGGCTACACCTTC
TRBV9	many	NA	TRBJ2-7	CASSPRDRILPEQYF	TGTGCCAGCAGCCCCCGGGACCGAATCCTCCCCGAGCAGTACTTC
TRBV6-5	many	TRBD2	TRBJ2-1	CASSPGGSGVSYNEQFF	TGTGCCAGCAGTCCCGGGGGTAGCGGGGTGTCCTACAATGAGCAGTTCTTC
TRBV20-1	many	TRBD2	TRBJ2-4	CSASGASGGKNIQYF	TGCAGTGCTAGTGGGGCTAGCGGGGGGAAAAACATTCAGTACTTC
TRBV6-2/TRBV6-3	many	TRBD2	TRBJ2-1	CASSYSASGGRRNNEQFF	TGTGCCAGCAGTTACTCTGCTAGCGGGGGGAGGAGGAACAATGAGCAGTTCTTC
TRBV6-6	many	NA	TRBJ2-2	CASSPGITVELFF	TGTGCCAGCAGCCCCGGGATAACAGTGGAGCTGTTTTTT
TRBV12-3/TRBV12-4	many	NA	TRBJ2-6	CASRLSWVNSGANVLTF	TGTGCCAGCAGACTATCGTGGGTCAACTCTGGGGCCAACGTCCTGACTTTC
TRBV24-1	NA	NA	TRBJ2-2	CATSALGWGTGELFF	TGTGCCACCAGTGCCCTCGGATGGGGCACCGGGGAGCTGTTTTTT
TRBV12-3/TRBV12-4	many	TRBD2	TRBJ2-3	CASRRGGVDTQYF	TGTGCCAGCAGGCGGGGGGGCGTAGATACGCAGTATTTT
TRBV6-2/TRBV6-3	NA	TRBD1	TRBJ1-1	CASSYGGQGTEAFF	TGTGCCAGCAGTTACGGGGGACAGGGCACTGAAGCTTTCTTT
TRBV15	many	NA	TRBJ1-4	CATSSEGAPTNEKLFF	TGTGCCACCAGCAGCGAAGGGGCGCCAACTAATGAAAAACTGTTTTTT
TRBV29-1	many	NA	TRBJ2-3	CSVGISGRTDTQYF	TGCAGCGTTGGAATTAGCGGAAGGACAGATACGCAGTATTTT
TRBV4-3	few	NA	TRBJ2-3	CASSQDWPSRGADTQYF	TGCGCCAGCAGCCAAGATTGGCCTAGCCGGGGGGCGGATACGCAGTATTTT
TRBV5-4	NA	TRBD1	TRBJ2-1	CASSLEGAVYEQFF	TGTGCCAGCAGCTTGGAGGGGGCCGTGTATGAGCAGTTCTTC
TRBV4-2	few	NA	TRBJ2-3	CASSQDGATQYF	TGTGCCAGCAGCCAAGATGGCGCGACGCAGTATTTT
TRBV5-1	NA	NA	TRBJ1-1	CASTQGPTYTEAFF	TGCGCCAGCACCCAGGGACCAACCTACACTGAAGCTTTCTTT
TRBV6-5	many	TRBD1	TRBJ1-1	CASSYRTGNTEAFF	TGTGCCAGCAGTTACCGGACAGGCAACACTGAAGCTTTCTTT